These 5 T cell receptor beta chains share one sample of origin, sequenced in a study of liver allograft versus peripheral blood T cells. At the level of the study: Hepatic allograft T cell receptor repertoires were evaluated relative to those present in recipients' peripheral blood.

Each CDR3 protein gets one entry after TCRdb re-called the reads with MiXCR. The table records 5,000 or so distinct CDR3 sequences, 12% to 15% of them present only once. These receptors came from a human patient who had a liver transplant. Some T cells may be graft donor cells.

As concerns this clonotype: It may be a read error: a sequence one base away is much more abundant. The chain carries TRBV6-5 and TRBJ1-4; 8 bases match TRBD1. This CDR3 spans 14 amino acids. Looked up from germline, CDR1 is MNHEY and CDR2 is SVGAGI. V shed 8 bases and J 5 bases; nucleotides not matched to a gene: 7. In nucleotides, the CDR3 is TGTGCCAGCGCGGGTGGACAGGGAAATGAAAAACTGTTTTTT. This sequence encodes CASAGGQGNEKLFF.

Notes on this clonotype: A clone one base away is much larger, so this may be a read error. The CDR3 here is CASIGRGRGYIF. The CDR3 region has the DNA TGTGCCAGCATCGGCAGGGGGCGTGGCTACATCTTC. The J gene is TRBJ1-2, the V gene TRBV6-6, with TRBD1 identical over 8 bases. Germline V lookup: CDR1 MNHNY, CDR2 SVGAGI (reference sequence). This CDR3 is 12 amino acids long.

The chain carries TRBV24-1 and TRBJ1-2; D is undetermined. The CDR3 is 13 amino acids. V was shortened by 3 bases and J by 3 bases, with 7 bases between the two germline ends. Germline assignment: CDR1 KGHDR and CDR2 SFDVKD. CDR3 nucleotides: TGTGCCACCAGTGATGCCGGGCACTATGGCTACACCTTC. Residues: CATSDAGHYGYTF.

This clonotype is medium-sized by share. This chain links TRBV9 with TRBJ1-2; tentative D call: TRBD1 (6 bases). The germline V gene encodes CDR1 SGDLS and CDR2 YYNGEE. The V end was cut by 4 bases, the J end by 1 base, with 8 bases between. The CDR3 loop spans 13 amino acids. Written as DNA, the CDR3 is TGTGCCAGCAGCAGACAGGTTAACTATGGCTACACCTTC. This gives the protein CASSRQVNYGYTF.

This clonotype is termed medium-sized (0.01 to 0.1%). V usage is TRBV20-1 and J usage is TRBJ1-2; 7 bases are shared with TRBD1. V gave up 3 bases and J gave up 2 bases; unmatched junction bases: 9. The CDR3 consists of 15 residues. The germline V gene encodes CDR1 DFQATT and CDR2 SNEGSKA (reference sequence). This chain's CDR3 is CSASYPGQPNYGYTF. CDR3 sequence (DNA): TGCAGTGCTAGTTATCCGGGACAGCCGAACTATGGCTACACCTTC.